The rows below give T cell receptor beta chains drawn from one sample of a study of CD8+ T cells in alopecia areata. The repertoire was sequenced with immunoSEQ multiplex PCR; TCRdb's copy has only in-frame clones and lacks some. Among 90,000 to 100,000 clones listed, roughly two fifths were seen once. Sequencing used CD4+ T cells sorted from blood. The receptors originated from a human donor with alopecia areata. CDR3s leave out the opening cysteine and the closing phenylalanine or tryptophan.

>TRBJ2-5|TRBV7-9
ASSPNWDRGPETQY
>TRBJ2-7|TRBV7-9
ASSLLGDSYEQY
>TRBJ1-6|TRBV23-1
ASSQIGTVDSPLH
>TRBJ2-7|TRBV28
ATEKTENLREQY
>TRBJ2-1|TRBV11-2
ASSAETSGGHNEQF
>TRBJ2-7|TRBV20-1
SARVAGPLY
>TRBJ1-4|TRBV2
ASSEEGQRNEKLF
>TRBJ2-7|TRBV29-1
SVEGDGSSYEQY
>TRBJ2-1|TRBV5-1
ASSPGTSGRV
>TRBJ2-1|TRBV7-2
ASSLLGAGDEQF
>TRBJ1-1|TRBV29-1
SAATGGNTEAF
>TRBJ1-2|TRBV7-9
ASSLVGGYT
>TRBJ2-3|TRBV6-5
ASSFVASTDTQY
>TRBJ2-7|TRBV2
ASREGLGMSSYEQY
>TRBJ1-2|TRBV29-1
SVASHEAYGYT
>TRBJ2-3|TRBV29-1
SEGQGWDTQY
>TRBJ1-5|TRBV4-2
ASSQSWTAKQPQH
>TRBJ2-3|TRBV19
ASSMKGTGTDTQY
>TRBJ2-1|TRBV7-2
ASSLDSIYNEQF
>TRBJ2-5|TRBV27
ASSPLKKGPYQETQY
>TRBJ2-3|TRBV11-2
ASNTGAYDTQY
>TRBJ2-7|TRBV18
ASSPWDAAEQY
>TRBJ2-7|TRBV29-1
SVGGRDTYEQY
>TRBJ2-5|TRBV19
ASGGGGMETQY
>TRBJ1-4|TRBV5-1
ASSPRQNEKLF
>TRBJ1-2|TRBV2
ASSLQGISGYT
>TRBJ2-1|TRBV7-9
ASSYSGSSYNEQF
>TRBJ1-2|TRBV5-1
ASSLDIRQGIGYT
>TRBJ1-4|TRBV7-2
ASSPQQGASEKLF
>TRBJ2-5|TRBV5-1
ASSSPRQGARETQY
>TRBJ2-1|TRBV19
ASSIPRTSGRRRYNEQF
>TRBJ2-7|TRBV27
ASTSGQGLY
>TRBJ1-2|TRBV23-1
ASSQSDRGAYGYT
>TRBJ2-2|TRBV28
ASSAPGLAGDTGELF
>TRBJ2-5|TRBV30
AWSRGRRGETQY
>TRBJ2-5|TRBV4-1
ASSLRTGRETQY
>TRBJ1-5|TRBV5-4
ASSLARHSNQPQH
>TRBJ1-3|TRBV29-1
SVSDRAGNTIY
>TRBJ2-2|TRBV2
ASSEGQEGTGELF
>TRBJ2-7|TRBV30
AWSPLDRGYEQY